This entry lists 9 T cell receptor beta chains sequenced from one sample in a study of T cell responses to AZD1222 COVID-19 vaccine. Repertoires were generated with immunoSEQ multiplex PCR, while TCRdb's copy carries only in-frame clones and drops some. Of roughly 150,000 clones in the sample, 70% to 90% were seen once. Specimen: peripheral blood, collected on day 0 of MenACWY control vaccination. The origin of the receptors is an adult in good health.

CDR3 bases: TGTGCCAGCAGCTCCGGGACAGTGGCCAACTATGGCTACACCTTC. Residues: CASSSGTVANYGYTF. The chain carries TRBV11-3 and TRBJ1-2; 7 bases match TRBD1. Germline CDR1 and CDR2: SGHNT and YENEEA. V trimming: 4 bases; J trimming: 2 bases; junction bases outside the gene matches: 7. This CDR3 comprises 15 residues. Combining the CDR3 with reference TRBV11-3 and TRBJ1-2 gives the whole variable domain EAGVVQSPRYKIIEKKQPVAFWCNPISGHNTLYWYLQNLGQGPELLIRYENEEAVDDSQLPKDRFSAERLKGVDSTLKIQPAELGDSAVYLCASSSGTVANYGYTFGSGTRLTVV.

V and J are TRBV25-1 and TRBJ1-4; TRBD1 is a possible D gene (5 bases). This CDR3 is built from 14 residues. Germline V gene data show CDR1 as MGHDK and CDR2 as SYGVNS. Trimming stripped 5 bases from V and 7 bases from J, with 14 bases between. The CDR3 reads CASSSGAGREKLFF. DNA for the CDR3: TGTGCCAGCAGTTCCGGGGCTGGTCGTGAAAAACTGTTTTTT. Drawing the rest from reference TRBV25-1 and TRBJ1-4, the complete variable domain is EADIYQTPRYLVIGTGKKITLECSQTMGHDKMYWYQQDPGMELHLIHYSYGVNSTEKGDLSSESTVSRIRTEHFPLTLESARPSHTSQYLCASSSGAGREKLFFGSGTQLSVL.

In DNA, the CDR3 is TGTGCCAGCAGTTATATATCCCCCCGGGAGACGCAGTATTTT. Translation gives CASSYISPRETQYF. The chain links TRBV6-2 or TRBV6-3 to TRBJ2-3; weak D call: TRBD2 (6 bases). This CDR3 contains 14 residues. CDR1 and CDR2 from the germline V gene are MNHEY and SVGEGT. V was pared by 3 bases and J by 9 bases, with 16 bases between.

This chain connects TRBV11-3 to TRBJ2-2; 7 bases are a match to TRBD2. Germline CDR1 is SGHNT and CDR2 is YENEEA. There are 14 residues in the CDR3. The V and J ends lost 6 bases and 6 bases, in that order; junction bases with no gene match: 7. The CDR3 DNA sequence: TGTGCCAGCAGTCTGGGGGGGATCGCCGGGGAGCTGTTTTTT. Translated, it gives CASSLGGIAGELFF.

Comments on this clone: This sample also contains other DNA sequences that code for the same CDR3. In DNA form, the CDR3 reads TGCGCCAGCAGCCCGGGACAGGGGGACTATGGCTACACCTTC. This codes for CASSPGQGDYGYTF. V gene TRBV4-3 combines with J gene TRBJ1-2; 11 bases are a match to TRBD1. J was trimmed by 3 bases and V by 4 bases; bases with no gene match: 1. The germline V gene encodes CDR1 LGHNA and CDR2 YSLEER. The CDR3 loop spans 14 amino acids.

This clone appeared once. The chain has TRBV28 and TRBJ1-1; tentatively, D is TRBD1 (6 bases). Germline V CDR1 and CDR2: MDHEN, SYDVKM. The CDR3 totals 15 residues. Trimming took 5 bases from V and 1 from J, leaving 14 bases between them. The CDR3 protein is CASSPGGGANTEAFF. As DNA, the CDR3 is TGTGCCAGCAGTCCCGGAGGGGGGGCGAACACTGAAGCTTTCTTT.

The gene calls are TRBV6-6 and TRBJ1-5; TRBD1 is a possible D gene (5 bases). This CDR3 comprises 15 residues. V lost 2 bases, J lost 6 bases, and 14 bases lay in between. Germline CDR1 and CDR2: MNHNY and SVGAGI (reference sequence). Here the CDR3 reads CASSYGGVGGQPQHF. The CDR3 DNA reads as TGTGCCAGCAGTTACGGGGGGGTAGGAGGTCAGCCCCAGCATTTT.

CDR3 coding DNA: TGCGCCAGCAGCCGCGGACCAGGGGGGCAAGAGACCCAGTACTTC. This sequence encodes CASSRGPGGQETQYF. V gene TRBV4-1 combines with J gene TRBJ2-5; possibly TRBD1 for D (7 bases). The CDR3 extends over 15 amino acids. CDR1 and CDR2 (germline): MGHRA, YSYEKL. V lost 4 bases, J lost 2 bases, and 14 bases lay in between.

The V gene is TRBV7-2, the J gene TRBJ1-1, with D tentatively TRBD1 (6 bases). Trimming took off 3 bases at V and 0 bases at J, with 11 bases between the two ends. CDR1 is SGHTA and CDR2 is FQGNSA in the germline V gene. The CDR3 length is 15 residues. CDR3 loop: CASSFPDRMNTEAFF. Here the CDR3 DNA reads TGTGCCAGCAGCTTTCCCGACAGGATGAACACTGAAGCTTTCTTT.